This T cell receptor (beta chain) was profiled in a study of shared clonotypes between healthy human individuals. CD45RO-negative, CCR7-selected cells formed the naive CD8 fraction, which excluded terminally differentiated effector memory CD45RA+ cells. Donors had no recently reported acute infections or vaccinations and were HIV-negative. In germline, CDR1 is MNHNY, CDR2 SVGAGI (reference sequence). Trimming cost V 5 bases and J 5 bases, with 12 bases left between them. This CDR3 has 14 amino acids. Sequencing used immunoSEQ multiplex PCR; TCRdb keeps in-frame clones, though not all of them. The data hold 2 million to 2.5 million clones, with about 95% observed a single time. Study results and limitations: Naive subsets, compared against memory subsets, generally had larger estimated richness values. Investigators expected sequencing depth to affect clonotype sharing among donors. Some naive CD4 clonotypes, roughly 4.7%, turned up in common across a few donors.

To note about this clone: The antigen remains unidentified.

The sample was naive CD8+ T cells sorted from blood. The chain uses TRBV6-6 and TRBJ2-2, with D possibly matching TRBD1 (6 bases). This TCR was recovered from a man aged 18 to 29 in good health. The CDR3 DNA reads as TGTGCCAGCAGTGCACGAACAGGGACCGGGGAGCTGTTTTTT. It yields the protein CASSARTGTGELFF.